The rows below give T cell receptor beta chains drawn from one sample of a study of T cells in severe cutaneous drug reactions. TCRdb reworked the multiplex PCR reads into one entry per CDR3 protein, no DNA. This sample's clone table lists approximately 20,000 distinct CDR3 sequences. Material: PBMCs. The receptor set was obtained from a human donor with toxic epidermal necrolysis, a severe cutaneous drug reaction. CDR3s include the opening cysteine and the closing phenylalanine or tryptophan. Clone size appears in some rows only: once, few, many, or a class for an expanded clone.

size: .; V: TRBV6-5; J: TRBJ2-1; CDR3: CASSRGSSYNEQFF
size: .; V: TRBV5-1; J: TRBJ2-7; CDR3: CASSLNPPSGVYEQYF
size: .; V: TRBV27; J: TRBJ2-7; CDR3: CASSLWPGGTYEQYF
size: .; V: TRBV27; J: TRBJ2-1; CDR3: CASSLSLSGRNEQFF
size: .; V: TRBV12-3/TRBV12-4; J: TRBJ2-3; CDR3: CASSLARGTSPYF
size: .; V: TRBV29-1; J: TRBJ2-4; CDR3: CSANSGENIQYF
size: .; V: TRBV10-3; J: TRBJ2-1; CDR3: CAITNTSGNEQFF
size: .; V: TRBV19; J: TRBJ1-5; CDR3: CASRGQAWGNQPQHF
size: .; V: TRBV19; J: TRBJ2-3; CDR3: CASSPTSGTSTDTQYF
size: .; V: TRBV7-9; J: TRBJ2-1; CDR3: CASSLAGGNEQFF
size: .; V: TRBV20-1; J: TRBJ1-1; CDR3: CSANGQGGTEAFF
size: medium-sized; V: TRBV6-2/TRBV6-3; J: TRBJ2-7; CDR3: CASSYETSETYEQYF
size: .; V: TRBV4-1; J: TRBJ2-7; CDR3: CASSQDTGSEQYF
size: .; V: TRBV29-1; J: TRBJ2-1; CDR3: CSVKGDRANNEQFF
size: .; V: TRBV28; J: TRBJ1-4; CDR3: CASSMGGTAVGEKLFF
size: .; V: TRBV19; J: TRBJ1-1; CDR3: CASRPLSGLNTEAFF
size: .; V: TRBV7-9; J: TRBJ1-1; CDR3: CASSFDRGWGTEAFF
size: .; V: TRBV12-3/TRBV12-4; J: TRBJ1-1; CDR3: CASSLNGVGREAFF
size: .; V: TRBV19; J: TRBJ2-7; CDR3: CASSIFLAASYEQYF
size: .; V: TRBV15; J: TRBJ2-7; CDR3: CATSRGSRDEQYF
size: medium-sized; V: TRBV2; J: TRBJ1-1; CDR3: CASSERTGGRGTEAFF
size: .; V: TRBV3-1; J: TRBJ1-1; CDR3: CASSQQRNTEAFF
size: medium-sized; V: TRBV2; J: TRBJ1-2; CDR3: CASREPRGVGYGYTF
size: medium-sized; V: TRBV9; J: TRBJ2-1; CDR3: CASSPLAGRLDEQFF
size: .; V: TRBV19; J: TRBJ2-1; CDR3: CASSQGTLTREDNEQFF
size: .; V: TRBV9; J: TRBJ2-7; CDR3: CASNTGEGYEQYF
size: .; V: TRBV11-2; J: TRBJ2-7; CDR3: CASSHRRDAYEQYF
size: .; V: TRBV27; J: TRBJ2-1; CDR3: CASSLVTGVNEQFF
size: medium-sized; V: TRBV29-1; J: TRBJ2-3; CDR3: CSVRGRSTDTQYF
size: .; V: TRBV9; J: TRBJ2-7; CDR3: CASSADSYEQYF
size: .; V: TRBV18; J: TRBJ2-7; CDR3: CASSEDRGFDEQYF
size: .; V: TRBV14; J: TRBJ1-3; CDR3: CASSQAGRFSGNTIYF
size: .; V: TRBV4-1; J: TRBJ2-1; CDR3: CASSQWTVENNEQFF
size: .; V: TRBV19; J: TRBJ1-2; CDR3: CASGTLPGRMSYGYTF
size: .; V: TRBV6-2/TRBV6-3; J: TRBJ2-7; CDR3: CASSKLLAGNYEQYF
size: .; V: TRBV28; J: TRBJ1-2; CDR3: CASSLSTFRTGGLSTYGYTF
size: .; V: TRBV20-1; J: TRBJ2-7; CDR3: CSARDLGGGKPYEQYF
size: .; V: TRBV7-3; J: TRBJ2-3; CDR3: CASSLTGLAADTQYF
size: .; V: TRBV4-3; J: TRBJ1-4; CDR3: CASSPDRNNEKLFF
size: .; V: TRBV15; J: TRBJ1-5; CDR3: CATSRVLSGHGNQPQHF
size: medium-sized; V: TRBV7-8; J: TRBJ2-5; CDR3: CASTRDRQETQYF
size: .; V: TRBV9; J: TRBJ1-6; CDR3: CASSLRDTYNSPLHF
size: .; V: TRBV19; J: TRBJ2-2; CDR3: CASSLGPTGELFF
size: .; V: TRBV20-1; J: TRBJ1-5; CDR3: CSAIVDNSNQPQHF
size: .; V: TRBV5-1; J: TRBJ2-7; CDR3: CASSFPPHGRTYEQYF
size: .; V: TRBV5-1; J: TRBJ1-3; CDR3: CASSLSVSGNTIYF